This T cell receptor beta chain was retrieved from a study of blood T cell repertoires in COVID-19. As handled by the study authors: Reference gene primer amplification yielded estimated nucleated cell counts. Clones were read by immunoSEQ multiplex PCR, and TCRdb kept only the in-frame ones, dropping some. V and J calls and clone size are given by that table; D and trimming were obtained from the DNA. The table has about 51,000 clones, roughly 90% seen once. Specimen: peripheral blood. The clonotype originates from a man aged 50-59 years with acute or convalescent COVID-19.

CDR3 in DNA: TGTGCCAGCAGCGATTCACACCACGAGCAGTACTTC. Translation gives CASSDSHHEQYF. The chain uses TRBV12-3 or TRBV12-4 and TRBJ2-7; D is unclear. The CDR3 loop spans 12 amino acids. V dropped 6 bases and J dropped 5 bases, with 11 bases sitting between them.